The source of this TCR beta chain is a study of shared clonotypes between healthy human individuals. Study-level findings and limits: Sampling used blood alone; tissue repertoires probably differ.

Trimming left V 6 bases short and J 4 bases short, with 15 bases between. CDR1 MDHEN and CDR2 SYDVKM come from the germline V gene. The CDR3 is made up of 14 amino acids. Bulk PBMC genomic DNA spanned ten immunoSEQ deep plates. Generated by immunoSEQ multiplex PCR, the TCRdb table keeps only in-frame clones and is missing some. In the table there are roughly 450,000 clones, about four fifths of which are singletons. Remarks on this clone: Its target is unknown.

This TCR was recovered from a woman in her thirties or forties in good health. Some clones in this sample may be carry-over from other donors' samples. J is TRBJ1-2 and V is TRBV28; D may be TRBD1 (6 bases). Sequencing was done on a sample of PBMCs. CDR3 coding DNA: TGTGCCAGCAGCCGAGGGGGATCGGGCTATGGCTACACCTTC. Its translation: CASSRGGSGYGYTF.